This TCR beta chain is from a study of cytomegalovirus exposure and HLA in healthy donors. General study results and limits: The study put roughly 160 TCR beta chains on its list as cytomegalovirus-associated. Later genetic work tied a missense DCLRE1C variant to beta-chain V and J trimming. Later analysis identified around 15,000 TCR beta sequences associated with HLA alleles, using a false discovery rate threshold of 0.05. What a later analysis showed was that several of the most significant clusters appeared linked to common viral pathogens.

60 Vbeta and 13 Jbeta primers were used in PCR. Sequenced by immunoSEQ multiplex PCR; TCRdb stores in-frame clones only, minus some. This table holds some 120,000 clones, 55% to 75% found once. Germline V lookup: CDR1 KGHSH, CDR2 LQKENI. CDR3 length equals 13 residues. V was pared by 6 bases and J by 3 bases, with 11 bases between. A remark on this clone: What it recognizes is unknown.

This chain connects TRBV18 to TRBJ2-5; D is possibly TRBD2 (6 bases). This receptor was identified in a man under 40 in good health and CMV-seropositive. Sequencing was done on a sample of PBMCs. This chain's CDR3 is CASSMGGKETQYF. The CDR3 nucleotides are TGTGCCAGCTCCATGGGGGGAAAAGAGACCCAGTACTTC.